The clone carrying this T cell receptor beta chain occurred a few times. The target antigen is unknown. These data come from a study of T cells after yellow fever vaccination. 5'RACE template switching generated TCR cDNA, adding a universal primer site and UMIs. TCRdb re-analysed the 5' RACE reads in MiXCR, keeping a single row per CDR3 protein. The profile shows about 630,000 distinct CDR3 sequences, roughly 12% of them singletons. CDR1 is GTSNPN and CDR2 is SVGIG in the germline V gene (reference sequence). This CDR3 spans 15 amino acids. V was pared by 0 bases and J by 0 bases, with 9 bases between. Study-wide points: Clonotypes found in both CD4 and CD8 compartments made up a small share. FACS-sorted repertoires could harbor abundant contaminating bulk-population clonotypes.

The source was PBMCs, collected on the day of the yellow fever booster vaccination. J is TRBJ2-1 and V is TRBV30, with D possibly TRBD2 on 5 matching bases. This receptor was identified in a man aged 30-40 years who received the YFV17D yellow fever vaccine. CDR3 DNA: TGTGCCTGGAGTGTAAAGCGGAGCTCCTACAATGAGCAGTTCTTC. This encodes CAWSVKRSSYNEQFF.